These T cell receptor beta chains were read from a single sample in a study of cytomegalovirus exposure and HLA in healthy donors. TCRdb's table, derived via immunoSEQ multiplex PCR, lists solely in-frame clones and lacks some. The sample gives over 150,000 clones, roughly 85% of which show up once; 2% to 2.5% is in the top ten. The source material was PBMCs. These receptors were taken from a man aged 40-55 years in good health and CMV-seronegative. Both conserved end residues are part of each CDR3. The D gene is left open where the match is weak. Rows may omit the clone size; those that give it use once, few, many or a size class.

D gene: NA; V gene: TRBV19; clone size: NA; J gene: TRBJ2-1; CDR3 protein: CASSIDSQAGFPYEQFF; CDR3 DNA: TGTGCCAGTAGTATAGATTCCCAAGCGGGCTTCCCATATGAGCAGTTCTTC
D gene: NA; V gene: TRBV6-5; clone size: NA; J gene: TRBJ2-7; CDR3 protein: CASRIGQSEAYEQYF; CDR3 DNA: TGTGCCAGCAGGATCGGACAGTCCGAGGCCTACGAGCAGTACTTC
D gene: NA; V gene: TRBV11-2; clone size: once; J gene: TRBJ2-3; CDR3 protein: CASSLGGDTQYF; CDR3 DNA: TGTGCCAGCAGCTTAGGCGGTGATACGCAGTATTTT
D gene: TRBD1; V gene: TRBV30; clone size: NA; J gene: TRBJ2-7; CDR3 protein: CAWTRQGAREQYF; CDR3 DNA: TGTGCCTGGACCCGACAGGGGGCGCGTGAGCAGTACTTC
D gene: NA; V gene: TRBV11-3; clone size: few; J gene: TRBJ2-3; CDR3 protein: CASSLDPVAAYVAPDTQYF; CDR3 DNA: TGTGCCAGCAGCTTAGACCCAGTTGCGGCCTATGTGGCCCCAGATACGCAGTATTTT
D gene: NA; V gene: TRBV6-1; clone size: NA; J gene: TRBJ2-2; CDR3 protein: CASSATDTGELFF; CDR3 DNA: TGTGCCAGCAGTGCGACAGACACCGGGGAGCTGTTTTTT
D gene: NA; V gene: TRBV7-2; clone size: NA; J gene: TRBJ2-7; CDR3 protein: CASSLGPLYEQYF; CDR3 DNA: TGTGCCAGCAGCTTAGGGCCCCTCTACGAGCAGTACTTC
D gene: NA; V gene: TRBV19; clone size: NA; J gene: TRBJ1-5; CDR3 protein: CASSRQGLDQPQHF; CDR3 DNA: TGTGCCAGTAGCCGACAAGGATTGGATCAGCCCCAGCATTTT
D gene: TRBD1; V gene: TRBV19; clone size: NA; J gene: TRBJ1-5; CDR3 protein: CASTATGRGPVNSNQPQHF; CDR3 DNA: TGTGCCAGTACCGCGACGGGAAGGGGGCCAGTCAATAGCAATCAGCCCCAGCATTTT
D gene: TRBD1; V gene: TRBV6-1; clone size: NA; J gene: TRBJ1-3; CDR3 protein: CASSADRVNTIYF; CDR3 DNA: TGTGCCAGCAGCGCAGACAGGGTCAACACCATATATTTT
D gene: NA; V gene: TRBV5-4; clone size: NA; J gene: TRBJ2-5; CDR3 protein: CASSLPQRTAETQYF; CDR3 DNA: TGTGCCAGCAGTCTTCCGCAGAGGACTGCGGAGACCCAGTACTTC
D gene: TRBD2; V gene: TRBV2; clone size: once; J gene: TRBJ2-7; CDR3 protein: CASSERLAGGGGNYEQYF; CDR3 DNA: TGTGCCAGCAGTGAGAGGCTAGCGGGTGGTGGGGGGAACTACGAGCAGTACTTC
D gene: TRBD1; V gene: TRBV6-6; clone size: NA; J gene: TRBJ2-7; CDR3 protein: CASGDSTYEQYF; CDR3 DNA: TGTGCCAGCGGGGACAGCACCTACGAGCAGTACTTC
D gene: TRBD1; V gene: TRBV27; clone size: NA; J gene: TRBJ1-2; CDR3 protein: CASSPRQGFLGGYTF; CDR3 DNA: TGTGCCAGCAGCCCCCGACAGGGGTTTTTAGGTGGCTACACCTTC
D gene: TRBD2; V gene: TRBV7-8; clone size: once; J gene: TRBJ2-1; CDR3 protein: CASSAIRGRSSYNEQFF; CDR3 DNA: TGTGCCAGCAGCGCGATTCGCGGGAGGAGCTCCTACAATGAGCAGTTCTTC
D gene: TRBD1; V gene: TRBV28; clone size: once; J gene: TRBJ2-7; CDR3 protein: CASRTGYEQYF; CDR3 DNA: TGTGCCAGCAGGACAGGGTACGAGCAGTACTTC
D gene: TRBD1; V gene: TRBV6-5; clone size: NA; J gene: TRBJ2-7; CDR3 protein: CASSKGQGSREQYF; CDR3 DNA: TGTGCCAGCAGTAAAGGACAGGGTTCTCGAGAGCAGTACTTC
D gene: NA; V gene: TRBV6-1; clone size: NA; J gene: TRBJ1-4; CDR3 protein: CASSESGATNEKLFF; CDR3 DNA: TGTGCCAGCAGTGAGTCTGGAGCAACTAATGAAAAACTGTTTTTT
D gene: TRBD1; V gene: TRBV4-2; clone size: NA; J gene: TRBJ2-7; CDR3 protein: CASSPHRGNEQYF; CDR3 DNA: TGTGCCAGCAGCCCCCACAGGGGGAACGAGCAGTACTTC
D gene: TRBD2; V gene: TRBV19; clone size: NA; J gene: TRBJ2-1; CDR3 protein: CASSIDLAGDNEQFF; CDR3 DNA: TGTGCCAGTAGTATAGACCTAGCGGGAGACAATGAGCAGTTCTTC
D gene: NA; V gene: TRBV11-2; clone size: NA; J gene: TRBJ2-7; CDR3 protein: CASSRTGTGKFYEQYF; CDR3 DNA: TGTGCCAGCAGCCGCACGGGTACAGGGAAATTCTACGAGCAGTACTTC
D gene: TRBD2; V gene: TRBV19; clone size: NA; J gene: TRBJ2-3; CDR3 protein: CASSLLAGGRTDTQYF; CDR3 DNA: TGTGCCAGTAGCCTACTAGCGGGAGGCCGCACAGATACGCAGTATTTT
D gene: NA; V gene: TRBV6-1; clone size: NA; J gene: TRBJ1-3; CDR3 protein: CASTLSGNTIYF; CDR3 DNA: TGTGCCAGCACACTCTCTGGAAACACCATATATTTT
D gene: TRBD1; V gene: TRBV5-4; clone size: NA; J gene: TRBJ2-5; CDR3 protein: CASSLGGRGETQYF; CDR3 DNA: TGTGCCAGCAGCTTGGGAGGCAGGGGGGAGACCCAGTACTTC
D gene: TRBD1; V gene: TRBV30; clone size: once; J gene: TRBJ1-2; CDR3 protein: CAWIGGTRTGEGYTF; CDR3 DNA: TGTGCCTGGATAGGAGGGACCCGGACAGGGGAGGGCTACACCTTC
D gene: NA; V gene: TRBV19; clone size: once; J gene: TRBJ2-7; CDR3 protein: CASSLKAAAEQYF; CDR3 DNA: TGTGCCAGTAGTCTAAAGGCGGCAGCCGAGCAGTACTTC
D gene: TRBD2; V gene: TRBV13; clone size: NA; J gene: TRBJ2-1; CDR3 protein: CASSLPGVGGPYNEQFF; CDR3 DNA: TGTGCCAGCAGCCTCCCCGGGGTGGGAGGGCCCTACAATGAGCAGTTCTTC
D gene: TRBD1; V gene: TRBV4-1; clone size: NA; J gene: TRBJ2-3; CDR3 protein: CASSQVGQGTHTQYF; CDR3 DNA: TGCGCCAGCAGCCAAGTGGGACAGGGGACCCATACGCAGTATTTT
D gene: NA; V gene: TRBV5-1; clone size: NA; J gene: TRBJ2-1; CDR3 protein: CASSFSGPYNEQFF; CDR3 DNA: TGCGCCAGCAGCTTTAGCGGTCCGTACAATGAGCAGTTCTTC
D gene: NA; V gene: TRBV30; clone size: NA; J gene: TRBJ2-7; CDR3 protein: CAWRNTGWGVYGVEQYF; CDR3 DNA: TGTGCCTGGAGAAACACAGGTTGGGGGGTTTATGGAGTCGAGCAGTACTTC
D gene: NA; V gene: TRBV7-9; clone size: once; J gene: TRBJ2-1; CDR3 protein: CASSPQGGLEQFF; CDR3 DNA: TGTGCCAGCAGCCCACAGGGAGGGCTTGAGCAGTTCTTC
D gene: TRBD1; V gene: TRBV19; clone size: NA; J gene: TRBJ1-3; CDR3 protein: CASSGPGTAYSGNTIYF; CDR3 DNA: TGTGCCAGTAGCGGCCCCGGGACAGCCTACTCTGGAAACACCATATATTTT
D gene: NA; V gene: TRBV30; clone size: NA; J gene: TRBJ2-7; CDR3 protein: CAWTQGISYEQYF; CDR3 DNA: TGTGCCTGGACACAGGGTATCTCCTACGAGCAGTACTTC
D gene: TRBD2; V gene: TRBV28; clone size: NA; J gene: TRBJ2-7; CDR3 protein: CASSFWASGYEQYF; CDR3 DNA: TGTGCCAGCAGTTTCTGGGCTAGCGGCTACGAGCAGTACTTC